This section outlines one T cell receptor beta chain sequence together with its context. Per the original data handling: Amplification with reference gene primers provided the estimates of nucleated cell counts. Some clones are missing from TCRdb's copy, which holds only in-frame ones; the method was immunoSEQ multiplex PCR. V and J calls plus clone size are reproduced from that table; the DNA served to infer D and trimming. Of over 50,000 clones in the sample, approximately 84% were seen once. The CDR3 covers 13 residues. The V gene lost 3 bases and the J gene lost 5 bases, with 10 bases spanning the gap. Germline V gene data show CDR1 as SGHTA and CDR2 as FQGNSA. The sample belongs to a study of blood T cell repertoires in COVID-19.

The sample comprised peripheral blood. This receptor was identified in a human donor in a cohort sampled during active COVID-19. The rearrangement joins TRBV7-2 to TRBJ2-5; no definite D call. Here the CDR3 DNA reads TGTGCCAGCAGCTTGAGCCTCGGGGAGACCCAGTACTTC. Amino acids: CASSLSLGETQYF.